Below are 19 T cell receptor beta chains sequenced from a single sample in a study of T cells in Graves' hyperthyroidism and ophthalmopathy. RNA transcripts gave rise to amplified TCR beta CDR3 regions. TCR CDR3 regions were first amplified by RT-PCR with HTBI primers. TCRdb reanalysed the multiplex PCR reads using MiXCR and keeps one entry per CDR3 protein. The table records about 620,000 distinct CDR3 sequences, 16% of them present only once. Material for sequencing was blood. These receptors originate from a woman aged 30 to 39 with Graves' hyperthyroidism.

In this sample, this clonotype turned up many times. V is TRBV20-1 and J is TRBJ2-3, with D possibly being TRBD1 (6 bases). The CDR3 is 14 residues long. Germline V gene data show CDR1 as DFQATT and CDR2 as SNEGSKA (reference sequence). Trimming removed 4 bases from V and 0 bases from J, with 11 bases in between. CDR3 nucleotides: TGCAGTGCTAAAACAGGGCCTAGCACAGATACGCAGTATTTT. Amino acids: CSAKTGPSTDTQYF.

Ten or more counts support this clonotype. The V and J genes are TRBV19 and TRBJ2-6, with D possibly being TRBD1 (7 bases). V was trimmed by 3 bases and J by 0 bases, leaving 12 bases between them. CDR1 and CDR2 from the germline V gene are LNHDA and SQIVND (reference sequence). The CDR3 is made up of 17 amino acids. CDR3 nucleotides: TGTGCCAGTAGTATTAGGGGGGACAGCTCTGGGGCCAACGTCCTGACTTTC. Residues: CASSIRGDSSGANVLTF.

This clonotype showed up just a few times. This chain uses TRBV28 with TRBJ1-5, with 7 positions matching TRBD1. The CDR3 is made up of 15 amino acids. After removal of 3 bases from V and 5 bases from J, the junction contained 7 bases not matched to a gene. Germline CDR1 and CDR2: MDHEN and SYDVKM. The CDR3 DNA reads as TGTGCCAGCAGTTTTCTCCGACAGGGTGATCAGCCCCAGCATTTT. It specifies CASSFLRQGDQPQHF. The variable domain in full, with the rest retrieved from reference TRBV28 and TRBJ1-5, is DVKVTQSSRYLVKRTGEKVFLECVQDMDHENMFWYRQDPGLGLRLIYFSYDVKMKEKGDIPEGYSVSREKKERFSLILESASTNQTSMYLCASSFLRQGDQPQHFGDGTRLSIL.

At least ten counts were recorded for this clonotype. This CDR3 is CASSLPLAPTHNEQFF. The CDR3 nucleotides are TGTGCCAGCAGCTTACCCCTAGCGCCTACTCACAATGAGCAGTTCTTC. This chain uses TRBV14 with TRBJ2-1; maybe TRBD2 (6 bases). Germline values: CDR1 SGHDN, CDR2 FVKESK. Between the trimmed V and J ends, which lost 5 bases and 5 bases, there was a span of 19 bases. CDR3 length: 16 amino acids.

At least ten counts were recorded for this clonotype. The chain links TRBV6-2 or TRBV6-3 to TRBJ2-3; 7 bases align to TRBD2. The germline CDR1 and CDR2 sequences are MNHEY and SVGEGT. V gave up 5 bases and J gave up 1 base; unmatched junction bases: 6. The length of the CDR3 is 15 residues. The CDR3 is CASSPRGSRTDTQYF. CDR3 in DNA: TGTGCCAGCAGTCCTCGCGGGAGCCGCACAGATACGCAGTATTTT.

This clonotype was seen a handful of times. An end of the junction does not agree with germline; a read error may underlie this. The V gene is TRBV15, the J gene TRBJ2-5, with D perhaps matching TRBD1 (6 bases). The germline CDR1 and CDR2 sequences are LNHNV and YYDKDF (reference sequence). The CDR3 is 15 residues long. The CDR3 nucleotides read TGTGCCACCAGCCGAGAACAGGGTTTTGCAGAGACCCAGTACTTC. It encodes CATSREQGFAETQYF.

The J gene is TRBJ2-5, the V gene TRBV5-1; TRBD2 matches at 9 bases. J lost 2 bases, V lost 4 bases, and 6 bases had no gene match. This CDR3 is built from 15 residues. Per germline, CDR1 SGHRS and CDR2 YFSETQ. The CDR3 protein is CASSTRLAAQETQYF. CDR3 nucleotide sequence: TGCGCCAGCAGCACCCGACTAGCGGCGCAAGAGACCCAGTACTTC.

The chain carries TRBV13 and TRBJ1-4; D is perhaps TRBD1 (6 bases). The CDR3 runs to 13 residues. V was shortened by 4 bases and J by 5 bases, with 8 bases between the two germline ends. Germline values: CDR1 PRHDT, CDR2 FYEKMQ (reference sequence). CDR3 residues: CASSYGQNEKLFF. CDR3 sequence (DNA): TGTGCCAGCAGCTACGGACAGAATGAAAAACTGTTTTTT.

The chain combines TRBV19 with TRBJ2-7; unclear D gene. The V and J ends lost 1 base and 0 bases respectively, with 7 bases between them. CDR1 is LNHDA and CDR2 is SQIVND in the germline V gene (reference sequence). The CDR3 is 14 amino acids. CDR3 nucleotide sequence: TGTGCCAGTAGTATAGTCGGCAGCTCCTACGAGCAGTACTTC. Amino acid sequence: CASSIVGSSYEQYF.

There are many counts of this clonotype. The chain is built from TRBV11-2 and TRBJ2-5; 12 bases match TRBD2. J gave up 4 bases and V 5 bases, and 11 bases lay outside the gene matches. CDR1 is SGHAT and CDR2 is FQNNGV in the germline V gene. This CDR3 has 17 amino acids. The CDR3 is CASSPGLAGNIRETQYF. The CDR3 bases are TGTGCCAGCAGCCCAGGACTAGCGGGAAACATAAGAGAGACCCAGTACTTC.

This rearrangement joins TRBV7-8 to TRBJ1-2; possibly TRBD1 for D (6 bases). Trimming removed 1 base from V and 8 bases from J, with 11 bases in between. Germline-derived CDR1 and CDR2 are SGHVS and FQNEAQ. There are 13 residues in the CDR3. The CDR3 region is CASSLDNRAGYTF. The CDR3 DNA is TGTGCCAGCAGCTTAGATAACAGGGCGGGCTACACCTTC.

The gene calls are TRBV4-1 and TRBJ2-7, with no clear D. This CDR3 is built from 13 residues. Trimming cost V 0 bases and J 7 bases, with 10 bases left between them. Germline loops: CDR1 MGHRA, CDR2 YSYEKL. The CDR3 sequence: CASSQDRAREQYF. CDR3 coding DNA: TGCGCCAGCAGCCAAGATCGAGCGAGGGAGCAGTACTTC.

The chain combines TRBV28 with TRBJ2-7; 8 nucleotides agree with TRBD1. The CDR3 runs 14 residues. J gave up 3 bases and V 6 bases, and 7 bases lay outside the gene matches. Per the germline V gene, CDR1 is MDHEN and CDR2 is SYDVKM. CDR3: CASSDRQGLYEQYF. CDR3 DNA: TGTGCCAGCAGCGATCGACAGGGGCTCTACGAGCAGTACTTC.

This clonotype was observed a handful of times. This sequence joins TRBV4-2 and TRBJ2-2; the D is unclear. Germline V gene lookup returns CDR1 LGHNA and CDR2 YNFKEQ. The CDR3 totals 14 residues. Trimming removed 3 bases from V and 6 bases from J, with 11 bases in between. The CDR3 spells CASSQGLGAGELFF. CDR3 in DNA: TGTGCCAGCAGCCAGGGATTAGGTGCCGGGGAGCTGTTTTTT.

This clonotype was counted a few times. The gene calls are TRBV20-1 and TRBJ2-7; D perhaps matches TRBD1 (8 bases). Germline CDR1 reads DFQATT; CDR2 reads SNEGSKA (reference sequence). Between the trimmed V and J ends, which lost 3 bases and 7 bases, there was a span of 25 bases. The CDR3 totals 16 residues. This CDR3 is CSARGGYFGQGGEQYF. Written as DNA, the CDR3 is TGCAGTGCTAGGGGGGGGTATTTCGGACAGGGAGGGGAGCAGTACTTC.

To note about this clonotype: The conserved final phenylalanine or tryptophan is absent from the CDR3, which likely points to a read error. The V and J genes are TRBV7-2 and TRBJ2-7, with TRBD2 matching over 10 bases. In germline, CDR1 is SGHTA, CDR2 FQGNSA. This CDR3 spans 15 amino acids. The V gene end was trimmed by 3 bases and the J gene end by 6 bases; junction bases not matched to a gene: 8. The CDR3: CASSLGTSVTGEQYL. The DNA of the CDR3 is TGTGCCAGCAGCTTGGGGACTAGCGTAACGGGCGAGCAGTACCTC.

This clonotype has ten or more counts. The rearrangement links TRBV11-2 to TRBJ1-2, with 8 nucleotides matching TRBD1. In germline, CDR1 is SGHAT, CDR2 FQNNGV. The CDR3 contains 15 residues. V gave up 5 bases and J gave up 8 bases; unmatched junction bases: 13. The CDR3 is CASSPDRTGPSGYTF. CDR3 DNA: TGTGCCAGCAGCCCCGACAGGACAGGGCCTAGCGGCTACACCTTC.

This clonotype was found many times. CDR3 DNA: TGTGCCATCAGTGAGGCGTTGGGGGCAGGCTCACCCCTCCACTTT. This codes for CAISEALGAGSPLHF. V and J are TRBV10-3 and TRBJ1-6, with D possibly being TRBD1 (6 bases). Germline assignment: CDR1 ENHRY and CDR2 SYGVKD. The CDR3 totals 15 residues. Trimming left V 2 bases short and J 10 bases short, with 15 bases between.

This rearrangement joins TRBV27 to TRBJ2-1; TRBD2 might be the D (6 bases). This CDR3 has 14 amino acids. Trimming stripped 3 bases from V and 6 bases from J, with 12 bases between. The germline V gene encodes CDR1 MNHEY and CDR2 SMNVEV (reference sequence). CDR3 loop: CASSLGGNINEQFF. CDR3 nucleotide sequence: TGTGCCAGCAGTTTGGGGGGTAATATCAATGAGCAGTTCTTC.